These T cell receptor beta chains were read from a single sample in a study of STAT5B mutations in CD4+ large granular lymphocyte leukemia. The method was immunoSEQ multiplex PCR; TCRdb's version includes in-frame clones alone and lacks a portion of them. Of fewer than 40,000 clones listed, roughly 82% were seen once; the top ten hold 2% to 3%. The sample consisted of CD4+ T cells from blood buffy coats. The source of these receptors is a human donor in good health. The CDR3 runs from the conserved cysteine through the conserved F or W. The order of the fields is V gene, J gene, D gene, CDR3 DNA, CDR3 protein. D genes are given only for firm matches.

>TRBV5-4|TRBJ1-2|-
TGTGCCAGCAGCCTCCGGGGGAGGTCGGGATATGGCTACACCTTC
CASSLRGRSGYGYTF
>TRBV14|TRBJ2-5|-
TGTGCCAGCAGCACACAAGTGGAAGAGACCCAGTACTTC
CASSTQVEETQYF
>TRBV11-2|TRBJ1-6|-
TGTGCCAGCACCCGAGGGACGGCTAATTCACCCCTCCACTTT
CASTRGTANSPLHF
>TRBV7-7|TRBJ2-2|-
TGTGCCAGCAGCTTAACGAACACCGGGGAGCTGTTTTTT
CASSLTNTGELFF
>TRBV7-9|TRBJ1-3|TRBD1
TGTGCCAGCAGCCGCGAGACAGGGCTCTCTGGAAACACCATATATTTT
CASSRETGLSGNTIYF
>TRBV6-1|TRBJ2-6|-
TGTGCCAGCAGTGAAACTGGGGCCAACGTCCTGACTTTC
CASSETGANVLTF
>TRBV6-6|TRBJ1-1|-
TGTGCCAGCAGTTACTCGGTGAGGGAGGTCGCTGAAGCTTTCTTT
CASSYSVREVAEAFF
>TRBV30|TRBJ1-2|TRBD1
TGTGCCTGGACGAGGACAGGCTATGGCTACACCTTC
CAWTRTGYGYTF
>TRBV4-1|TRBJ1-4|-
TGCGCCAGCAGCCAAACGGCTCATGGGGTGAATGAAAAACTGTTTTTT
CASSQTAHGVNEKLFF
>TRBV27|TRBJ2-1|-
TGTGCCAGCAGTTCCTTCCAGAGCTCCTACAATGAGCAGTTCTTC
CASSSFQSSYNEQFF
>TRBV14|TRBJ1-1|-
TGTGCCAGCAGCCCAGGGACCAACACTGAAGCTTTCTTT
CASSPGTNTEAFF
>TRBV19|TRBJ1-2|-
TGTGCCAGTAGTATAGGGCCGAGAAACTATGGCTACACCTTC
CASSIGPRNYGYTF